This entry lists 21 T cell receptor beta chains sequenced from one sample in a study of vaccination effects on CD4 cells after COVID-19. What these receptors recognize is not known. Generated by immunoSEQ multiplex PCR, the TCRdb table keeps only in-frame clones and is missing some. This sample carries around 62,000 clones, about 67% of them seen once, and the ten largest clones take approximately 2%. The culture ran for 10 days before CD4+ T cells were isolated. The participants, recipients of two vaccine doses, got either BNT162b2 or mRNA-1273. The material was CD4+ T cells from PBMCs cultured without peptide, obtained after COVID-19 vaccination. The receptors were sampled from a human donor who received a COVID-19 vaccine.

The chain couples TRBV2 to TRBJ2-7; D remains ambiguous. Per germline, CDR1 SNHLY and CDR2 FYNNEI. This CDR3 has 12 residues. V dropped 4 bases and J dropped 2 bases, with 6 bases sitting between them. CDR3 amino acids: CASSVLAYEQYV. CDR3 in DNA: TGTGCCAGCAGTGTCCTAGCCTACGAGCAGTACGTC.

In its sample, this clone was seen a few times. CDR3 coding DNA: TGTGCCAGCAGCTTCGGAGCAAACACCGGGGAGCTGTTTTTT. Residues: CASSFGANTGELFF. This chain connects TRBV11-3 to TRBJ2-2; no definite D call. This CDR3 spans 14 amino acids. V was clipped by 3 bases and J by 2 bases, with 7 bases between them. Looked up from germline, CDR1 is SGHNT and CDR2 is YENEEA.

This CDR3 reads CASSTYSGANVLTF. CDR3 in DNA: TGCGCCAGTTCCACCTACTCTGGGGCCAACGTCCTGACTTTC. The chain is built from TRBV5-1 and TRBJ2-6; D is ambiguous. The V gene's germline CDR1 is SGHRS and CDR2 YFSETQ. The CDR3 consists of 14 residues. V was shortened by 8 bases and J by 0 bases, with 9 bases between the two germline ends.

This chain connects TRBV10-2 to TRBJ1-1; TRBD1 might be the D (5 bases). CDR3 length equals 17 residues. CDR1 WSHSY and CDR2 SAAADI come from the germline V gene. The V end lost 3 bases, the J end lost 3 bases, and 20 bases lay between the germline ends. The CDR3 sequence is CASSDYFRRGGDTEAFF. CDR3 in DNA: TGCGCCAGCAGTGATTATTTCAGGAGGGGTGGGGACACTGAAGCTTTCTTT.

CDR3 sequence: CASGVGQLYTF. DNA for the CDR3: TGTGCCAGCGGCGTGGGACAGCTCTACACCTTC. The J gene is TRBJ1-2, the V gene TRBV28, with TRBD1 matching 7 bases. Germline V gives CDR1 MDHEN, CDR2 SYDVKM. J was trimmed by 10 bases and V by 8 bases; bases with no gene match: 7. CDR3 length: 11 amino acids.

The rearrangement uses TRBV6-2 or TRBV6-3 and TRBJ2-2; unclear D gene. The V end was cut by 3 bases, the J end by 5 bases, with 7 bases between. The CDR3 sequence is 13 residues long. From germline, CDR1 is MNHEY and CDR2 SVGEGT. In DNA, the CDR3 is TGTGCCAGCAGTTATTGGGTTACCGGGGAGCTGTTTTTT. It encodes CASSYWVTGELFF.

J is TRBJ2-3 and V is TRBV24-1, with a possible D match to TRBD2 (5 bases). This CDR3 spans 14 amino acids. Germline CDR1 is KGHDR and CDR2 is SFDVKD. The V end was cut by 3 bases, the J end by 3 bases, with 9 bases between. The DNA for the CDR3 is TGTGCCACCAGTGATCCCGGGGTAACAGATACGCAGTATTTT. It is translated as CATSDPGVTDTQYF.

This rearrangement joins TRBV5-1 to TRBJ1-5; possibly TRBD1 for D (5 bases). Trimming pared 3 bases from V and 5 bases from J, leaving 9 bases between. The germline gives CDR1 SGHRS, CDR2 YFSETQ. This CDR3 is built from 13 residues. CDR3 region: CASSWDGDQPQHF. The CDR3 nucleotides are TGCGCCAGCAGCTGGGACGGAGATCAGCCCCAGCATTTT.

The chain combines TRBV7-2 with TRBJ2-7; D is possibly TRBD2 (5 bases). Germline CDR1 and CDR2: SGHTA and FQGNSA. This CDR3 region has 15 residues. Trimming shortened V by 2 bases and J by 6 bases, and 17 bases separated the two germline ends. This CDR3 is CASSLTPGLGSEQYV. CDR3 in DNA: TGTGCCAGCAGCTTAACCCCGGGCCTTGGGAGCGAGCAGTACGTC.

The V and J genes are TRBV4-1 and TRBJ1-5, with 9 bases that match TRBD1. Germline CDR1 and CDR2: MGHRA and YSYEKL. J was trimmed by 7 bases and V by 8 bases; bases with no gene match: 6. This CDR3 is built from 13 residues. The CDR3 nucleotides are TGCGCCAGCGGGGACAGGGAGGTCCAGCCCCAGCATTTT. It codes for CASGDREVQPQHF.

This clone came up a few times. CDR3 DNA sequence: TGTGCCAGCAGCTACCCCGGGTCCTCCTATGGCTACACCTTC. Encoded protein: CASSYPGSSYGYTF. The chain recombines TRBV6-5 with TRBJ1-2; D remains ambiguous. The V end was cut by 6 bases, the J end by 4 bases, with 15 bases between. CDR3 length: 14 residues. Germline assignment: CDR1 MNHEY and CDR2 SVGAGI.

This clone was observed a few times. For the CDR3, the DNA is TGCGCCAGCAGCTTCTTAGGGGTCGGGGACACCATATATTTT. It yields the protein CASSFLGVGDTIYF. J is TRBJ1-3 and V is TRBV5-1; maybe TRBD1 (5 bases). The CDR3 runs 14 residues. Germline V gene sequence: CDR1 SGHRS, CDR2 YFSETQ. V was trimmed by 2 bases and J by 8 bases, leaving 14 bases between them.

The chain recombines TRBV5-1 with TRBJ2-5; 9 bases fit TRBD1. Germline V CDR1 and CDR2: SGHRS, YFSETQ. The V segment lost 0 bases and the J segment 5 bases; nucleotides outside the gene matches: 2. This CDR3 comprises 14 residues. This chain's CDR3 is CASSLGTGVETQYF. The CDR3 region has the DNA TGCGCCAGCAGCTTGGGGACAGGGGTGGAGACCCAGTACTTC.

The rearrangement joins TRBV19 to TRBJ1-2, with 7 positions matching TRBD1. Trimming cost V 4 bases and J 8 bases; bases outside gene matches: 4. CDR3 length equals 12 residues. Per germline, CDR1 LNHDA and CDR2 SQIVND (reference sequence). DNA of the CDR3: TGTGCCAGTAGTACAGGGGGTCTCGGCTACACCTTC. As protein: CASSTGGLGYTF.

The J gene is TRBJ2-5, the V gene TRBV19; D gene unclear. V shed 6 bases and J shed 2 bases, with 13 bases lying between them. The CDR3 length is 14 residues. Per germline, CDR1 LNHDA and CDR2 SQIVND (reference sequence). DNA of the CDR3: TGTGCCAGTAGCCGCGGAGTTTTTCAAGAGACCCAGTACTTC. Its protein is CASSRGVFQETQYF.

This clone has only a few counts. The rearrangement links TRBV5-5 to TRBJ2-1; TRBD1 agrees at 7 bases. Trimming cost V 4 bases and J 0 bases; bases outside gene matches: 4. Germline V gene lookup returns CDR1 SGHKS and CDR2 YYEKEE (reference sequence). CDR3 length: 15 amino acids. The CDR3 sequence: CASSATGSSYNEQFF. CDR3 in DNA: TGTGCCAGCAGCGCGACAGGGAGCTCCTACAATGAGCAGTTCTTC.

The table lists this clone with a count of one. The chain links TRBV5-1 to TRBJ2-7, with a weak D call TRBD1 (5 bases). The CDR3 spans 12 residues. Trimming cost V 1 base and J 3 bases, with 5 bases left between them. Germline CDR1 SGHRS, CDR2 YFSETQ. This CDR3 reads CASSLQGYEQYV. For the CDR3, the DNA is TGCGCCAGCAGCTTGCAGGGCTACGAGCAGTACGTC.

V usage is TRBV19 and J usage is TRBJ2-2; D assignment may be TRBD1 or TRBD2 (6 bases each). Looked up from germline, CDR1 is LNHDA and CDR2 is SQIVND (reference sequence). The CDR3 has 17 amino acids. Trimming took 7 bases from V and 5 from J, leaving 23 bases between them. CDR3 residues: CASTISQGRLETGELFF. In DNA, the CDR3 is TGTGCCAGTACCATAAGTCAGGGGAGGCTCGAAACCGGGGAGCTGTTTTTT.

V is TRBV24-1 and J is TRBJ2-5; no reliable D call. Germline V gives CDR1 KGHDR, CDR2 SFDVKD. This CDR3 has 15 residues. Deletions cut 3 bases from V and 1 base from J, with 11 bases between. In DNA form, the CDR3 reads TGTGCCACCAGTGATCGGGCAGGCATCCAAGAGACCCAGTACTTC. It codes for CATSDRAGIQETQYF.

This clone came up a few times. This chain uses TRBV2 with TRBJ2-7, with 8 bases matching TRBD1. Germline-derived CDR1 and CDR2 are SNHLY and FYNNEI. This CDR3 spans 12 amino acids. V was clipped by 5 bases and J by 4 bases; unmatched bases: 1. This CDR3 is CASSRTGYEQYV. The DNA of the CDR3 is TGTGCCAGCAGTCGGACAGGGTACGAGCAGTACGTC.

This sequence joins TRBV29-1 and TRBJ2-3; D not certain. V lost 3 bases and J 0 bases, leaving 7 bases between the germline ends. In germline, CDR1 is SQVTM, CDR2 ANQGSEA. The CDR3 sequence is 13 residues long. The CDR3 spells CSVESPSTDTQYF. The CDR3 region has the DNA TGCAGCGTTGAGAGTCCTAGCACAGATACGCAGTATTTT.